The 8 T cell receptor beta chains presented below share a single source sample, sequenced in a study of cytomegalovirus exposure and HLA in healthy donors (dated by TCRdb to 2015 to 2018). The method was the immunoSEQ multiplex PCR assay. TCRdb re-hosts the immuneACCESS table, in-frame sequences only. Its copies lack some clones; in the studies checked, an unresolved V gene accounts for under half of them, and the cause for the rest is not known. Across this sample there are over 150,000 clones, with 84% seen only once. The top ten clones comprise around 2.8% of the sample. Source material: PBMCs. The receptors were sampled from a woman aged 18 to 35 in good health and CMV-seropositive.

The chain is built from TRBV2 and TRBJ2-4, with a possible D match to TRBD1 (7 bases). Looked up from germline, CDR1 is SNHLY and CDR2 is FYNNEI. The ends were cut back, 4 bases at V and 2 bases at J, with 15 bases in the middle. The CDR3 extends over 16 amino acids. The chain's CDR3 is CASSVGGGWTKNIQYF. The DNA for the CDR3 is TGTGCCAGCAGTGTTGGAGGGGGCTGGACCAAAAACATTCAGTACTTC.

V gene TRBV7-9 combines with J gene TRBJ1-1, with unresolved D. Germline CDR1 and CDR2: SEHNR and FQNEAQ (reference sequence). With 9 bases removed from V and 4 bases from J, the gap between germline ends came to 27 bases. This CDR3 is built from 17 residues. CDR3 DNA: TGTGCCAGTTGGGATCGTAGAGCGGGTGTTAAAGGCACTGAAGCTTTCTTT. Translation: CASWDRRAGVKGTEAFF.

The chain has TRBV14 and TRBJ1-2; D remains ambiguous. The germline V gene has CDR1 SGHDN and CDR2 FVKESK. This CDR3 spans 16 amino acids. The V end lost 0 bases, the J end lost 4 bases, and 15 bases lay between the germline ends. CDR3 bases: TGTGCCAGCAGCCAAGAAGTTAGCCCACTATCCTATGGCTACACCTTC. Translation: CASSQEVSPLSYGYTF.

This clone occurred once. CDR3 in DNA: TGTGCCAGCAGCGCGGACAGATACGAGCAGTACTTC. Its protein product is CASSADRYEQYF. J is TRBJ2-7 and V is TRBV6-6; D is perhaps TRBD1 (6 bases). Germline lookup yields CDR1 MNHNY and CDR2 SVGAGI (reference sequence). The CDR3 spans 12 residues. Trimming pared 6 bases from V and 4 bases from J, leaving 10 bases between.

This chain uses TRBV7-3 with TRBJ2-2; 9 bases are a match to TRBD1. Germline V gene lookup returns CDR1 SGHTA and CDR2 FQGTGA. After removal of 7 bases from V and 6 bases from J, the junction contained 15 bases not matched to a gene. The CDR3 is 17 amino acids. CDR3: CASKRTPGQGVPGELFF. The CDR3 DNA sequence: TGTGCCAGCAAGCGAACACCGGGACAGGGTGTCCCCGGGGAGCTGTTTTTT.

This sequence joins TRBV27 and TRBJ1-3; TRBD1 matches at 9 bases. The germline gives CDR1 MNHEY, CDR2 SMNVEV (reference sequence). The V and J ends lost 6 bases and 7 bases, in that order; junction bases with no gene match: 10. This CDR3 is built from 15 residues. CDR3 sequence: CASRQGTGTRNTIYF. CDR3 in DNA: TGTGCCAGCAGACAAGGGACAGGGACTCGGAACACCATATATTTT.

The V gene is TRBV2, the J gene TRBJ2-1, with 7 bases matching TRBD1. The CDR3 contains 12 residues. From germline, CDR1 is SNHLY and CDR2 FYNNEI. CDR3 nucleotide sequence: TGTGCGATCGTGAGGGGGCGCAATGAGCAGTTCTTC. Its protein product is CAIVRGRNEQFF.

The J gene is TRBJ2-2, the V gene TRBV7-8; 8 positions agree with TRBD1. The J segment lost 5 bases and the V segment lost 7 bases, leaving 9 bases of the junction unmatched. The CDR3 has 15 residues. Looked up from germline, CDR1 is SGHVS and CDR2 is FQNEAQ. The chain's CDR3 is CASTMQGALTGELFF. DNA for the CDR3: TGTGCCAGCACAATGCAGGGGGCTTTAACCGGGGAGCTGTTTTTT.